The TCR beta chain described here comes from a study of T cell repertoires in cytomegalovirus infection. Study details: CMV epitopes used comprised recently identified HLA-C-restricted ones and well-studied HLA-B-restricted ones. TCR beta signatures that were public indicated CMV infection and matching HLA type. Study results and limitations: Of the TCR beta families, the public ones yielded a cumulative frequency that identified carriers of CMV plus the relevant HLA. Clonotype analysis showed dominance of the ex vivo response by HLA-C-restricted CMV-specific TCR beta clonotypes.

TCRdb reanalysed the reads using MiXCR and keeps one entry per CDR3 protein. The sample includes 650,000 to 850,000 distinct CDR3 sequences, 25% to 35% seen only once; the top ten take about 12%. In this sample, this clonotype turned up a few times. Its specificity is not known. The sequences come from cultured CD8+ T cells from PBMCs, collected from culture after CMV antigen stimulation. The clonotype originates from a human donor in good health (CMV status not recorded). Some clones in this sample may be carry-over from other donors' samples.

The CDR3 coding sequence is TGTGCCAGCAGTTTATCCTCAGGGCACTATGGCTACACCTTC. This codes for CASSLSSGHYGYTF. The rearrangement joins TRBV27 to TRBJ1-2; D may be TRBD1 (5 bases). Trimming took 0 bases from V and 3 from J, leaving 8 bases between them. This CDR3 spans 14 amino acids. Germline assignment: CDR1 MNHEY and CDR2 SMNVEV (reference sequence).